These T cell receptor beta chains were read from a single sample in a study of early T cells in non-severe SARS-CoV-2 infection. Each CDR3 protein gets one entry after TCRdb re-called the 5' RACE reads with MiXCR. The sample yields tens of thousands of distinct CDR3 sequences, around 4.5% seen once. Material: whole blood. The receptors stem from an adult who was a healthcare worker with PCR-confirmed SARS-CoV-2 infection or an uninfected control (not recorded which). CDR3s include the opening cysteine and the closing phenylalanine or tryptophan. Fields, in order: V gene, J gene, clone size, D gene, CDR3 protein, CDR3 DNA. A D gene is named only where the DNA matches it firmly. Clone sizes are given selectively: once, few, many, or a class where the clone is expanded.

>TRBV2|TRBJ2-1|-|-
CASSGRGRYEQFF
TGTGCCAGCAGTGGCAGGGGCAGATATGAGCAGTTCTTC
>TRBV7-9|TRBJ2-7|-|-
CASSSLGEQYF
TGTGCCAGCAGCTCATTGGGGGAGCAGTACTTC
>TRBV29-1|TRBJ1-2|many|-
CSAVFGVYGYTF
TGCAGCGCCGTGTTTGGGGTCTATGGCTACACCTTC
>TRBV20-1|TRBJ2-7|-|-
CSARDGLGQYF
TGCAGTGCTAGAGACGGGTTGGGGCAGTACTTC
>TRBV19|TRBJ2-3|many|-
CASRTKLSSTDTQYF
TGTGCCAGTAGAACAAAGCTATCTAGCACAGATACGCAGTATTTT
>TRBV11-2|TRBJ2-1|many|TRBD2
CASSLVSGSLTEQFF
TGTGCCAGCAGCTTAGTAAGCGGGAGTTTAACTGAGCAGTTCTTC
>TRBV4-2|TRBJ2-3|many|-
CASSQDLDTQYF
TGTGCCAGCAGCCAAGATCTAGATACGCAGTATTTT
>TRBV20-1|TRBJ1-5|many|-
CSPIGVLSNQPQHF
TGCAGCCCAATCGGAGTCCTTAGCAATCAGCCCCAGCATTTT
>TRBV11-1|TRBJ2-5|many|TRBD1
CASTPRQGRETQYF
TGTGCCAGCACTCCCCGACAGGGACGGGAGACCCAGTACTTC
>TRBV7-7|TRBJ2-2|many|TRBD2
CASSLGGLANTGELFF
TGTGCTAGCAGCTTAGGGGGACTAGCGAACACCGGGGAGCTGTTTTTT
>TRBV10-3|TRBJ2-7|-|-
CAISESAYEQYF
TGTGCCATCAGTGAGTCCGCATACGAGCAGTACTTC
>TRBV28|TRBJ2-5|many|TRBD2
CASSPREGLAGGLQETQYF
TGTGCCAGCAGTCCACGGGAAGGACTAGCGGGAGGTTTGCAAGAGACCCAGTACTTC
>TRBV19|TRBJ2-6|many|-
CASSIDFTGANVLTF
TGTGCCAGTAGTATAGATTTCACTGGGGCCAACGTCCTGACTTTC
>TRBV7-3|TRBJ2-1|many|-
CASSLTPGNYEQFF
TGTGCCAGCAGCTTAACGCCAGGAAATTATGAGCAGTTCTTC
>TRBV6-5|TRBJ2-7|many|TRBD2
CASSLLASGGGYEQYF
TGTGCCAGCAGCCTCCTAGCCAGCGGGGGAGGCTACGAGCAGTACTTC
>TRBV5-1|TRBJ1-2|few|TRBD1
CASSADRGAGYTF
TGCGCCAGCAGTGCGGACAGGGGCGCTGGCTACACCTTC
>TRBV6-6|TRBJ2-7|many|TRBD1
CASSRTGTGVYGEQYF
TGTGCCAGCAGTAGGACTGGGACAGGGGTTTATGGCGAGCAGTACTTC
>TRBV7-2|TRBJ1-5|many|TRBD1
CASSFEGARGSNQPQHF
TGTGCCAGCAGCTTTGAGGGGGCCAGGGGGAGCAATCAGCCCCAGCATTTT
>TRBV12-5|TRBJ1-1|many|TRBD1
CASGSDRATRAFF
TGTGCTAGTGGTAGCGACAGGGCCACGCGGGCTTTCTTT
>TRBV12-3/TRBV12-4|TRBJ2-1|-|TRBD1
CASTMDRGTTVNEQFF
TGTGCCAGCACGATGGACAGGGGGACTACAGTAAATGAGCAGTTCTTC
>TRBV9|TRBJ2-2|many|-
CASSVEGTLAGELFF
TGTGCCAGCAGCGTAGAAGGGACATTGGCCGGGGAGCTGTTTTTT
>TRBV27|TRBJ2-1|few|-
CASSTEEGSEQFF
TGTGCCAGCAGCACGGAGGAGGGGAGTGAGCAGTTCTTC
>TRBV27|TRBJ1-3|many|TRBD1
CASSFSSTGSGNTIYF
TGTGCCAGCAGTTTTTCTTCGACAGGGTCTGGAAACACCATATATTTT
>TRBV6-1|TRBJ2-2|few|-
CASKYSLSTGELFF
TGTGCCAGCAAGTACAGCCTTTCCACCGGGGAGCTGTTTTTT
>TRBV11-3|TRBJ2-7|many|TRBD1
CASSRGQAPYEQYF
TGTGCCAGCAGCCGAGGACAGGCCCCCTACGAGCAGTACTTC
>TRBV28|TRBJ1-1|-|-
CASSLSGQAPNTEAFF
TGTGCCAGCAGTTTATCAGGTCAAGCGCCGAACACTGAAGCTTTCTTT
>TRBV13|TRBJ2-5|many|-
CASSSDGQETQYF
TGTGCCAGCAGCTCGGACGGCCAAGAGACCCAGTACTTC
>TRBV19|TRBJ2-6|many|-
CASSTRTGGTGANVLTF
TGTGCCAGTAGTACGAGGACTGGGGGTACTGGGGCCAACGTCCTGACTTTC
>TRBV5-1|TRBJ2-3|-|-
CASSLGIGGTDTQYF
TGCGCCAGCAGCTTGGGGATAGGGGGAACAGATACGCAGTATTTT
>TRBV6-6|TRBJ1-1|many|-
CASSGPSPRGLGKAFF
TGTGCCAGCAGTGGCCCTTCACCCCGGGGCCTGGGAAAAGCTTTCTTT
>TRBV7-3|TRBJ1-1|-|-
CASSPTAQTEAFF
TGTGCCAGCTCTCCGACGGCACAAACTGAAGCTTTCTTT
>TRBV3-1|TRBJ1-2|many|-
CASSQGQMNYGYTF
TGTGCCAGCAGCCAAGGGCAGATGAACTATGGCTACACCTTC
>TRBV6-2/TRBV6-3|TRBJ1-2|many|-
CASSYGLYGYTF
TGTGCCAGCAGTTACGGGCTCTATGGCTACACCTTC
>TRBV24-1|TRBJ2-1|many|TRBD2
CATSDPGLAGDYNEQFF
TGTGCCACCAGTGACCCGGGACTAGCGGGAGACTACAATGAGCAGTTCTTC
>TRBV5-4|TRBJ2-7|many|TRBD2
CASSLPRTSGSGSEQYF
TGTGCCAGCAGCTTGCCCCGGACTAGCGGGAGTGGTAGTGAGCAGTACTTC
>TRBV7-2|TRBJ2-6|many|TRBD1
CASTPTGGSGANVLTF
TGTGCCAGCACCCCGACAGGGGGAAGTGGGGCCAACGTCCTGACTTTC
>TRBV7-2|TRBJ2-3|-|-
CASSPIGGRTDTQYF
TGTGCCAGCAGCCCCATTGGGGGGAGGACAGATACGCAGTATTTT
>TRBV4-3|TRBJ2-1|few|-
CASSQEGGYNEQFF
TGCGCCAGCAGCCAAGAGGGCGGTTACAATGAGCAGTTCTTC
>TRBV19|TRBJ2-4|few|-
CASSISGEAKNIQYF
TGTGCCAGTAGTATAAGCGGAGAAGCCAAAAACATTCAGTACTTC
>TRBV5-5|TRBJ2-1|many|TRBD2
CASSLAGTSNEQFF
TGTGCCAGCAGCTTGGCCGGGACTAGCAATGAGCAGTTCTTC